The source of this T cell receptor (beta chain) is a study of identical twins (dated by TCRdb to about 2016). About the investigation overall: To test whether fetal clonotypes persist, the study used deep sequencing on TCR alpha and beta repertoires from monozygotic twins, unrelated adults of various ages, and cord blood. Replicate twin experiments were performed at different times using different library preparation protocols to rule out contamination. Study-wide findings and limitations: Excess twin sharing in beta out-of-frame sequences was weaker because fewer shared sequences lowered the signal-to-noise ratio. Fewer insertions were carried by abundant cord blood beta clonotypes; a weaker similar trend was observed in young adult naive repertoires, while no such trend was observed in memory repertoires. Compared with coincidental sharing between unrelated individuals, out-of-frame TCR alpha sequences shared between twins showed an excess of sequences with low generation probability. Invariant T cells such as MAIT and iNKT could partly confound zero-insertion analyses, although diverse VJ usage argued against such confounding for most clonotypes. Because the same donors could not be followed over many years, the conclusions relied on cross-sectional statistical analysis. Recombination models systematically underestimated out-of-frame TCR alpha sharing in monozygotic twins but agreed with sharing between unrelated individuals.

The library was generated by 5' RACE. For sequencing, an Illumina HiSeq 2000 was employed. Template switching added a universal primer binding site, and the final cDNA carried a unique molecular identifier that allowed TCR cDNA molecules to be counted accurately. Specific primers in the conserved constant-segment region were used to synthesize first-strand cDNA for the TCR alpha and beta chains. Each cDNA library was double barcoded, with a SMART-Mk sample barcode plus Illumina barcodes, to control for contamination. TruSeq adapter sequences and Illumina sample barcodes were added in two successive PCR steps. The Illumina HiSeq platform was used with custom primers to sequence TCR alpha and beta cDNA libraries. The authors processed their data as follows. MiGEC processed the raw reads to extract unique molecular identifiers, while MiXCR was used to determine the CDR3 positions. Recombination models were inferred per individual with the repgenHMM and IGoR tools using an EM algorithm. The analysis of shared clonotypes was done with the tcR package in R, with sharing normalized by the product of cloneset sizes. To study raw recombination without the effects of thymic and clonal selection, out-of-frame nonproductive sequences were analyzed. TCRdb ran its own pipeline on the public reads, namely fastp trimming at Q25 and MiXCR clone calling, and kept in-frame beta chains. Identical CDR3 proteins give one entry, which carries the most common genes and DNA. It is TCRdb's table, rather than the study itself, that gives the V and J calls and clone size. This sample has just under 550,000 distinct CDR3 sequences in its table, and approximately 14% of those were observed once. The top ten constitute roughly 0.44% of the sample.

Every donor was a healthy Caucasian. Three pairs of female monozygotic twins, all aged about 18 to 30 years, were included in the twin cohort. Positive isolation kits from Invitrogen were used to isolate the CD4+ and CD8+ T cell populations. Comments on this clonotype: Its antigen has not been determined. There are no base qualities to consult, and no much larger clone falls within one base.

Its CDR3 holds 11 amino acids, cysteine through phenylalanine. Only CDR3 DNA remains: 33 bases, in frame from the first base. Reading the germline V gene gives CDR1 ENHRY and CDR2 SYGVKD. Relative to germline, V is 3 bases shorter and J is 9 bases shorter, with 6 bases between their ends. Separately, the same data were catalogued under a study of yellow fever vaccine responses in identical twins. The second study also describes: According to the authors, in identical twins the way T cells responded to vaccination appeared partly convergent and partly personalized. The study precisely tracked vaccine-responding T cell clones in identical twins.

The TCR was taken from a woman between 18 and 30 years old in good health. What was sequenced was CD4+ T cells sorted from blood. The chain is made from TRBV10-3 and TRBJ2-1; no D gene call is confident. The sequenced DNA: TGTGCCATCAGTGACGTCCGTGAGCAGTTCTTC. It codes for CAISDVREQFF.